The sequence of this T cell receptor beta chain was determined in a study of low-dose radiotherapy and immunotherapy resistance in tumors. On the study more broadly: While receiving nivolumab 240 mg every two weeks, patients also received ipilimumab 1 mg/kg every six weeks, both intravenously.

This CDR3 is built from 15 residues. Trimming left V 3 bases short and J 3 bases short, with 12 bases between. Germline V CDR1 and CDR2: LNHDA, SQIVND (reference sequence). This clonotype was seen many times. Primers used for first-strand cDNA, a TRAV- and TRBV-specific set, covered both alpha and beta chains. TCR amplification involved 20 PCR cycles with a constant-region primer and V-primer adapter. Each CDR3 protein is one row after TCRdb ran MiXCR on the reads. Among under 90,000 distinct CDR3 sequences listed, roughly a sixth were seen once. Time point described: before trial treatment. The receptor was derived from a male donor with prostate cancer. The input for sequencing was PBMCs, taken before treatment. The chain uses TRBV19 and TRBJ1-5, with D tentatively TRBD1 (6 bases). The CDR3 spells CASSIPGAPNQPQHF. As DNA, the CDR3 is TGTGCCAGTAGTATCCCAGGGGCCCCCAATCAGCCCCAGCATTTT.